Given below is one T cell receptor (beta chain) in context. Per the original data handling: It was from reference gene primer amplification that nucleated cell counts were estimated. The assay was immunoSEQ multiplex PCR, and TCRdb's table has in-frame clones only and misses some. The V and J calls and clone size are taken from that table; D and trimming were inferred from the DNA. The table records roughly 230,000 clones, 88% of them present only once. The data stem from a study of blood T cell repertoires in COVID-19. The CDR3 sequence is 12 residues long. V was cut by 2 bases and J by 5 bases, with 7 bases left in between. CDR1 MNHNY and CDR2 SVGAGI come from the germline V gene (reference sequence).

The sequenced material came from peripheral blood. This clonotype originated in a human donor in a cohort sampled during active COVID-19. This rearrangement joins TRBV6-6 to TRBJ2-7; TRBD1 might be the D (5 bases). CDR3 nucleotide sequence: TGTGCCAGCAGTTACCAGGGCCACGAGCAGTACTTC. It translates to CASSYQGHEQYF.